The 15 T cell receptor beta chains reported below all come from one sample, sequenced in a study of vaccination effects on CD4 cells after COVID-19 (dated by TCRdb to the early 2020s). These TCRs are of unknown antigen specificity. Libraries came from the immunoSEQ multiplex PCR assay. Held by TCRdb, this immuneACCESS table contains in-frame sequences only and omits some clones. Under half of the omission traces to an unresolved V gene where checked; the cause of the rest is unknown. This sample is represented by about 58,000 clones; around 80% of them were singletons. 3% of the sample goes to the ten largest clones. After less than 13 days of culture, CD4+ T cells were isolated with the EasySep CD4+ T cell isolation kit. The sample here was CD4+ T cells from PBMCs cultured without peptide, taken before COVID-19 vaccination. The receptors shown here come from a human donor who received a COVID-19 vaccine.

This clone has a single count. As DNA, the CDR3 is TGTGCCAGCAGTGGGGACGACGGGGAGCTGTTTTTT. Amino acid sequence: CASSGDDGELFF. The chain is built from TRBV12-3 or TRBV12-4 and TRBJ2-2; D may match TRBD1 or TRBD2 (5 bases each). V shed 5 bases and J shed 7 bases, with 8 bases lying between them. This CDR3 region has 12 residues.

V usage is TRBV6-6 and J usage is TRBJ2-3, with TRBD1 matching over 8 bases. This CDR3 is 16 amino acids long. Germline lookup yields CDR1 MNHNY and CDR2 SVGAGI (reference sequence). The junction had 10 bases not matched to a gene; V was cut back by 5 bases and J by 3 bases. CDR3 region: CASSPRQGRGTDTQYF. CDR3 in DNA: TGTGCCAGCAGTCCCCGACAGGGGCGAGGAACAGATACGCAGTATTTT.

The chain recombines TRBV15 with TRBJ2-5; D is unclear. V lost 0 bases and J lost 5, with 13 bases in between. This CDR3 region has 15 residues. CDR1 and CDR2 (germline): LNHNV, YYDKDF (reference sequence). The CDR3 region is CATSRDLAFGETQYF. The CDR3, as DNA: TGTGCCACCAGCAGAGATCTCGCCTTTGGGGAGACCCAGTACTTC.

The V gene is TRBV18, the J gene TRBJ2-5; D unclear. Germline CDR1 is KGHSH and CDR2 is LQKENI. The CDR3 loop spans 14 amino acids. V was pared by 6 bases and J by 2 bases, with 13 bases between. The CDR3 nucleotides are TGTGCCAGCTCTCCTCGAACTGAACAAGAGACCCAGTACTTC. This codes for CASSPRTEQETQYF. Based on the CDR3 plus reference TRBV18 and TRBJ2-5, the full variable domain is NAGVMQNPRHLVRRRGQEARLRCSPMKGHSHVYWYRQLPEEGLKFMVYLQKENIIDESGMPKERFSAEFPKEGPSILRIQQVVRGDSAAYFCASSPRTEQETQYFGPGTRLLVL.

The genes are TRBV12-5 and TRBJ1-4; D remains unclear. This CDR3 is built from 14 residues. The ends were cut back, 3 bases at V and 0 bases at J, with 5 bases in the middle. Germline CDR1 reads LGHNT; CDR2 reads FRNRAP. The CDR3 region has the DNA TGTGCTAGTGGTTTAGGAACAACTAATGAAAAACTGTTTTTT. Translated, it gives CASGLGTTNEKLFF.

Here the CDR3 reads CASRKIDRHEQYV. In DNA, the CDR3 is TGTGCCAGCAGGAAAATTGACAGGCACGAGCAGTACGTC. J is TRBJ2-7 and V is TRBV5-6; D might be TRBD1 (6 bases). Germline V gives CDR1 SGHDT, CDR2 YYEEEE. The CDR3 runs 13 residues. With 5 bases removed from V and 5 bases from J, the gap between germline ends came to 14 bases.

This rearrangement joins TRBV9 to TRBJ2-6; D tentatively reads TRBD1 or TRBD2 (6 bases each). CDR1 and CDR2 from the germline V gene are SGDLS and YYNGEE. Trimming took off 0 bases at V and 3 bases at J, with 10 bases between the two ends. This CDR3 spans 16 amino acids. In nucleotides, the CDR3 is TGTGCCAGCAGCGTAGGGGGGGCGGTTGGGGCCAACGTCCTGACTTTC. It yields the protein CASSVGGAVGANVLTF.

In nucleotides, the CDR3 is TGTGCCAGCAGTTATACTGGCGGAACTAGCACAGATACGCAGTATTTT. It is translated as CASSYTGGTSTDTQYF. The genes are TRBV7-9 and TRBJ2-3; D not resolved. CDR1 and CDR2 (germline): SEHNR, FQNEAQ (reference sequence). With 6 bases removed from V and 0 bases from J, the gap between germline ends came to 16 bases. The CDR3 loop spans 16 amino acids.

This clone was recorded only once. V and J are TRBV24-1 and TRBJ1-5; 7 positions match TRBD1. Unmatched junction bases numbered 11, after V lost 5 bases and J lost 5 bases. CDR3 length: 16 amino acids. CDR1 and CDR2 (germline): KGHDR, SFDVKD. This CDR3 is CATSGTGDSFDQPQHF. DNA of the CDR3: TGTGCCACCAGTGGTACAGGGGACAGCTTCGATCAGCCCCAGCATTTT.

The chain recombines TRBV19 with TRBJ2-5, with D tentatively TRBD2 (6 bases). The V end lost 4 bases, the J end lost 4 bases, and 10 bases lay between the germline ends. Germline values: CDR1 LNHDA, CDR2 SQIVND (reference sequence). The CDR3 is 13 amino acids. CDR3 sequence (DNA): TGTGCCAGTAGTACGGGAGTGAGAGAGACCCAGTACTTC. It encodes CASSTGVRETQYF.

The V call is TRBV19, the J call TRBJ2-5; TRBD1 matches 7 bases. The germline gives CDR1 LNHDA, CDR2 SQIVND (reference sequence). The CDR3 runs 14 residues. The V gene end was trimmed by 6 bases and the J gene end by 1 base; junction bases not matched to a gene: 5. The CDR3 loop is CASSKGALQETQYF. The CDR3 DNA reads as TGTGCCAGTAGCAAGGGGGCCCTCCAAGAGACCCAGTACTTC. The whole variable domain, filled in from reference TRBV19 and TRBJ2-5, reads DGGITQSPKYLFRKEGQNVTLSCEQNLNHDAMYWYRQDPGQGLRLIYYSQIVNDFQKGDIAEGYSVSREKKESFPLTVTSAQKNPTAFYLCASSKGALQETQYFGPGTRLLVL.

V gene TRBV28 combines with J gene TRBJ1-1; tentative D call: TRBD1 (6 bases). Trimming removed 5 bases from V and 10 bases from J, with 11 bases in between. Germline loops: CDR1 MDHEN, CDR2 SYDVKM. The CDR3 sequence is 11 residues long. The chain's CDR3 is CASSGGAGAFF. Written as DNA, the CDR3 is TGTGCCAGCAGTGGGGGGGCCGGAGCTTTCTTT.

V usage is TRBV5-1 and J usage is TRBJ1-3; tentatively, D is TRBD1 (5 bases). Per the germline V gene, CDR1 is SGHRS and CDR2 is YFSETQ. This CDR3 has 14 residues. Trimming removed 0 bases from V and 2 bases from J, with 6 bases in between. This CDR3 reads CASSLGGTGNTIYF. In nucleotides, the CDR3 is TGCGCCAGCAGCTTGGGGGGGACTGGAAACACCATATATTTT.

The rearrangement links TRBV5-1 to TRBJ2-6; 7 bases agree with TRBD1. CDR3 length equals 16 residues. Germline CDR1 SGHRS, CDR2 YFSETQ. J gave up 2 bases and V 4 bases, and 6 bases lay outside the gene matches. CDR3 DNA: TGCGCCAGCAGCCCACCCGGACAGGCTGGGGCCAACGTCCTGACTTTC. The encoded protein is CASSPPGQAGANVLTF. Full variable domain (remainder filled in from reference TRBV5-1 and TRBJ2-6): KAGVTQTPRYLIKTRGQQVTLSCSPISGHRSVSWYQQTPGQGLQFLFEYFSETQRNKGNFPGRFSGRQFSNSRSEMNVSTLELGDSALYLCASSPPGQAGANVLTFGAGSRLTVL.

The rearrangement uses TRBV15 and TRBJ2-1; no firm D call. Germline V gene data show CDR1 as LNHNV and CDR2 as YYDKDF (reference sequence). V was clipped by 1 base and J by 4 bases, with 14 bases between them. There are 16 residues in the CDR3. Here the CDR3 DNA reads TGTGCCACCAGCAGAGTGGTATCGGACGGTTACAATGAGCAGTTCTTC. Amino acid sequence: CATSRVVSDGYNEQFF.